The present T cell receptor beta chain was sequenced within a study of CD8+ T cells in alopecia areata. After isolation, RNA underwent reverse transcription to generate cDNA as the sequencing template. Assay used: immunoSEQ multiplex PCR; TCRdb lists only in-frame clones, some missing. The sample records around 100,000 clones, around three fifths being singletons. The CDR3 totals 13 residues. V gave up 2 bases and J gave up 0 bases, with 5 bases separating them. The germline V gene has CDR1 GTSNPN and CDR2 SVGIG (reference sequence). The count of this clone is one. At the DNA level, this CDR3 is encoded by other sequences in the same sample as well.

V and J are TRBV30 and TRBJ1-3; D is perhaps TRBD1 (5 bases). The TCR originated in a human donor in good health. The sample consisted of CD4+ T cells sorted from blood. The CDR3 reads CAWSQGSGNTIYF. Written as DNA, the CDR3 is TGTGCCTGGAGTCAGGGCTCTGGAAACACCATATATTTT. Complete variable domain (other parts from reference TRBV30 and TRBJ1-3): SQTIHQWPATLVQPVGSPLSLECTVEGTSNPNLYWYRQAAGRGLQLLFYSVGIGQISSEVPQNLSASRPQDRQFILSSKKLLLSDSGFYLCAWSQGSGNTIYFGEGSWLTVV.